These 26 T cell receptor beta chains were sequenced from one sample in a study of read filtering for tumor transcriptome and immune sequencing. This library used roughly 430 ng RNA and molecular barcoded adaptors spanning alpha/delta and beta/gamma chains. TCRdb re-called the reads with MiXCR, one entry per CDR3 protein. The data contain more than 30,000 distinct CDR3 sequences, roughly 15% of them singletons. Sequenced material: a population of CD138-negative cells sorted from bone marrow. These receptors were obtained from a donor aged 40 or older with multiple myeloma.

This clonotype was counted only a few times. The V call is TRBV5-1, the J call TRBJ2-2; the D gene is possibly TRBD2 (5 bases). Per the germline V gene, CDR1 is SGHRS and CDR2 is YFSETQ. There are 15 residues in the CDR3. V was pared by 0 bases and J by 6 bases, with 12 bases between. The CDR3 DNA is TGCGCCAGCAGCTTGGCCTCGGGGTATCCCGGGGAGCTGTTTTTT. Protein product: CASSLASGYPGELFF.

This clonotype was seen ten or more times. In DNA, the CDR3 is TGTGCCAGCAGTTCCTTCTTGGGGAGTACCTACGAGCAGTACTTC. Translation gives CASSSFLGSTYEQYF. The rearrangement uses TRBV6-1 and TRBJ2-7; the D gene is possibly TRBD2 (5 bases). Trimming pared 5 bases from V and 2 bases from J, leaving 16 bases between. Germline lookup yields CDR1 MNHNS and CDR2 SASEGT. CDR3 length: 15 amino acids.

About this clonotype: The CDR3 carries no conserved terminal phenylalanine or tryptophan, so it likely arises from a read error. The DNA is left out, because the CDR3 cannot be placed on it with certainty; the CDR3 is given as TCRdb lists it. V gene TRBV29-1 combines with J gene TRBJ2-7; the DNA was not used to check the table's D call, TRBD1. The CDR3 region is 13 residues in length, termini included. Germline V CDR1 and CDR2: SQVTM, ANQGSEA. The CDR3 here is CSVRPGSSYEQYL.

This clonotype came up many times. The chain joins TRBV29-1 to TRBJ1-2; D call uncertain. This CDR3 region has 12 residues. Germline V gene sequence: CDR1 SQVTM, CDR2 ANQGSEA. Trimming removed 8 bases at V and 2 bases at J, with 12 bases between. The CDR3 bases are TGCAGCCTTTTTGCCGAGAACTATGGCTACACCTTC. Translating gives CSLFAENYGYTF.

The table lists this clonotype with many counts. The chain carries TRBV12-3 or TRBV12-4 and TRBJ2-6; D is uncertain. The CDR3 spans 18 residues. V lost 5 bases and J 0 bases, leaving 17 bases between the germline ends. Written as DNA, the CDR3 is TGTGCCAGCAGTCCCCGTGGGCAGTTTAGCTCTGGGGCCAACGTCCTGACTTTC. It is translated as CASSPRGQFSSGANVLTF.

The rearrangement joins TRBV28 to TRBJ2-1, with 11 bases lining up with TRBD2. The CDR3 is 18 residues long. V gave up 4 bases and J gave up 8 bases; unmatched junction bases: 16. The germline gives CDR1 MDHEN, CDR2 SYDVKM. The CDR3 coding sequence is TGTGCCAGCAGTTCCTCAGGGGTCGGGACTAGCGGTCCCCATGAGCAGTTCTTC. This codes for CASSSSGVGTSGPHEQFF.

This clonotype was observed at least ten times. In DNA form, the CDR3 reads TGTGCCAGCAGTCCTCGGGGAGCCGTATACAATGAGCAGTTCTTC. It specifies CASSPRGAVYNEQFF. The V gene is TRBV12-3 or TRBV12-4, the J gene TRBJ2-1, with D possibly being TRBD2 (5 bases). V shed 5 bases and J shed 4 bases, with 15 bases lying between them. The CDR3 contains 15 residues.

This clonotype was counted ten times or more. The DNA for the CDR3 is TGCAGTGCTAGTCGGCCGGGGGCGGGCACAGATACGCAGTATTTT. As protein: CSASRPGAGTDTQYF. This chain links TRBV20-1 with TRBJ2-3; D tentatively fits TRBD1 or TRBD2 (6 bases each). Germline lookup yields CDR1 DFQATT and CDR2 SNEGSKA (reference sequence). The CDR3 length is 15 residues. Trimming cost V 3 bases and J 1 base, with 14 bases left between them.

CDR3 bases: TGTGCCAGCAGTGTCGGGAGTCTATCCTACAATGAGCAGTTCTTC. This translates into CASSVGSLSYNEQFF. This chain links TRBV12-3 or TRBV12-4 with TRBJ2-1; possibly TRBD2 for D (6 bases). Trimming left V 5 bases short and J 1 base short, with 12 bases between. The CDR3 runs 15 residues.

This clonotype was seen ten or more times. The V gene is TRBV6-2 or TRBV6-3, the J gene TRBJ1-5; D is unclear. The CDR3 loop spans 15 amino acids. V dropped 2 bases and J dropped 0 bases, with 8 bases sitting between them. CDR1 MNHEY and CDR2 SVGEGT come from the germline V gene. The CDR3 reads CASSYEGYSNQPQHF. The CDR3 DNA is TGTGCCAGCAGTTACGAGGGTTATAGCAATCAGCCCCAGCATTTT.

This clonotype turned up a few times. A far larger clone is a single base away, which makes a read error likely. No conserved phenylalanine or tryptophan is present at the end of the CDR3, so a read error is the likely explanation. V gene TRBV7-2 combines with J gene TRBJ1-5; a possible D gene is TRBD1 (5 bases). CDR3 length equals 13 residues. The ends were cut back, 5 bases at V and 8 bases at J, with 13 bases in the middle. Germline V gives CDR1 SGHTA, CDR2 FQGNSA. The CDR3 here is CASSPAMGEPQHY. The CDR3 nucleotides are TGTGCCAGCAGCCCCGCGATGGGGGAGCCCCAGCATTAT.

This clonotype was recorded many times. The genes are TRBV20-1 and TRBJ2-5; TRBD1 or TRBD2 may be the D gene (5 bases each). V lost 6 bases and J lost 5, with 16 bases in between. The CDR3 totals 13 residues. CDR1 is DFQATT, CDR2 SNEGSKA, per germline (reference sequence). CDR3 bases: TGCAGTGCAGAACAGGACTCTTTGGAGACCCAGTACTTC. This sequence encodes CSAEQDSLETQYF.

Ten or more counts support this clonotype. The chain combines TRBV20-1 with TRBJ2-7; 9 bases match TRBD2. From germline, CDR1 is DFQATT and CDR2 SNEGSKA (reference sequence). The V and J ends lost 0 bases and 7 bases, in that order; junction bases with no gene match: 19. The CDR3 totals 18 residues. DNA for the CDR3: TGCAGTGCTAGAGAATTGTTGGGTCGGCGGGGGGGCGTAAATGAGCAGTACTTC. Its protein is CSARELLGRRGGVNEQYF.

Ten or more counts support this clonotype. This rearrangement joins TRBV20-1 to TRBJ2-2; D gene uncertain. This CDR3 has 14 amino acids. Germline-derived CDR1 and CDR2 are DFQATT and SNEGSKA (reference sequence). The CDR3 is CSIRNPGRAGELFF. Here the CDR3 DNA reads TGCAGCATCCGGAATCCAGGCCGAGCCGGGGAGCTGTTTTTT.

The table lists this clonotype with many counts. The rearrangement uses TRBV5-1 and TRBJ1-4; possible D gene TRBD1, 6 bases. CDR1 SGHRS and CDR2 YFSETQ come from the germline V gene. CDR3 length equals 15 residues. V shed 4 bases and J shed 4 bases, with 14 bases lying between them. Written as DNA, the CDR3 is TGCGCCAGCAGCCTCACAGGGACCTTTAATGAAAAACTGTTTTTT. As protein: CASSLTGTFNEKLFF. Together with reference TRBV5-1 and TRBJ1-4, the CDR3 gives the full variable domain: KAGVTQTPRYLIKTRGQQVTLSCSPISGHRSVSWYQQTPGQGLQFLFEYFSETQRNKGNFPGRFSGRQFSNSRSEMNVSTLELGDSALYLCASSLTGTFNEKLFFGSGTQLSVL.

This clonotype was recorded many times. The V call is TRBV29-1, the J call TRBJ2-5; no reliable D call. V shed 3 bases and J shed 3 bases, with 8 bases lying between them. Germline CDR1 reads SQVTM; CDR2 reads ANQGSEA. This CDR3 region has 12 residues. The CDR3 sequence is CSVDWLKETQYF. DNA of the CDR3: TGCAGCGTTGACTGGCTTAAAGAGACCCAGTACTTC.

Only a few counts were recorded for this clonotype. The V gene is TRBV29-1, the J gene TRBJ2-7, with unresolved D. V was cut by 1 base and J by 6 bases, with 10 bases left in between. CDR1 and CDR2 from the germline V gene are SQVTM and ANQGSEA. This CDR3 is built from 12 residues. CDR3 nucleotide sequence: TGCAGCGTTGAAGGGTCCGTGGGCGAGCAGTACTTC. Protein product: CSVEGSVGEQYF.

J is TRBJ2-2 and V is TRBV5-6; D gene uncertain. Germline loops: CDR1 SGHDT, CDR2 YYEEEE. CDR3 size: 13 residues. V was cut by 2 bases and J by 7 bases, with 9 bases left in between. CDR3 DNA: TGTGCCAGCAGCTTTGTTGGATTCGGGGAGCTGTTTTTT. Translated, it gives CASSFVGFGELFF.

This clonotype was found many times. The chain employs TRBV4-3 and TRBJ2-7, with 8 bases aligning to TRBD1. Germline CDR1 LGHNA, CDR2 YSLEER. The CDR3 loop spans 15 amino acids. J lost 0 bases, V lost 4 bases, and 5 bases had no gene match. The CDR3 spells CASSRRTGSSYEQYF. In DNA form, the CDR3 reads TGCGCCAGCAGCCGGCGGACAGGGAGCTCCTACGAGCAGTACTTC.

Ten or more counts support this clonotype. In DNA form, the CDR3 reads TGTGCCAGCAGTAAACAGGGAATGAACACTGAAGCTTTCTTT. Its protein product is CASSKQGMNTEAFF. V is TRBV2 and J is TRBJ1-1; TRBD1 might be the D (6 bases). V was cut by 5 bases and J by 0 bases, with 10 bases left in between. CDR3 length equals 14 residues. Germline V lookup: CDR1 SNHLY, CDR2 FYNNEI.

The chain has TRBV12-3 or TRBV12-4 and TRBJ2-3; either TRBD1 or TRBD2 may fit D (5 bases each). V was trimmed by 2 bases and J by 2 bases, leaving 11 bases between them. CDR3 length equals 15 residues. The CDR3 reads CASSLFGGTTDTQYF. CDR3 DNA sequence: TGTGCCAGCAGTTTATTTGGGGGAACCACAGATACGCAGTATTTT.

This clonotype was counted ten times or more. The CDR3 region is CASSRPPQAVGELFF. In nucleotides, the CDR3 is TGTGCCAGCAGCCGCCCTCCGCAGGCGGTGGGGGAGCTGTTTTTT. V gene TRBV7-8 combines with J gene TRBJ2-2, with D unresolved. Germline CDR1 and CDR2: SGHVS and FQNEAQ. CDR3 length: 15 amino acids. Trimming removed 5 bases at V and 8 bases at J, with 18 bases between.

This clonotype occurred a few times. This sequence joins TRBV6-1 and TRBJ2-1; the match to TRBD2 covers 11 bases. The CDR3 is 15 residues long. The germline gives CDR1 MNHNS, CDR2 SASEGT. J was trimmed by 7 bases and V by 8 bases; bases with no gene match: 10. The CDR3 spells CASGGSSGGRNEQFF. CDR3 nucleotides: TGTGCCAGCGGTGGTTCTAGCGGGGGGAGAAATGAGCAGTTCTTC.

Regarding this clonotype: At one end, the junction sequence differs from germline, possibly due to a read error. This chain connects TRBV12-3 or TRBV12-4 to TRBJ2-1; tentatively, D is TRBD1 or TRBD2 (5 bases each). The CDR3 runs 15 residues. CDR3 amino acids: CASSLDPGLANEQFF. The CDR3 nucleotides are TGTGCCAGCAGCTTAGATCCAGGGCTAGCCAATGAGCAGTTCTTC.

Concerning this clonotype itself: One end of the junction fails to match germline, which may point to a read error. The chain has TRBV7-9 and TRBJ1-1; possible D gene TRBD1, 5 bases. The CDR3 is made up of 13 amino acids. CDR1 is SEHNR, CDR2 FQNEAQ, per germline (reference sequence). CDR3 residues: CASSLKGNTEALF. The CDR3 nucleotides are TGTGCCAGCAGCTTGAAGGGGAACACTGAAGCTCTCTTT.

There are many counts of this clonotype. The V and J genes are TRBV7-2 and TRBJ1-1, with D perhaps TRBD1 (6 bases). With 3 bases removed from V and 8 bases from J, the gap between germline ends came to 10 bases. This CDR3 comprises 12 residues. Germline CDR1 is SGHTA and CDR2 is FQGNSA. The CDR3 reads CASSFNDREAFF. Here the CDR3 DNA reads TGTGCCAGCAGCTTTAACGACAGGGAAGCTTTCTTT.